This T cell receptor (beta chain) was identified during a study of PD-1 blockade in mismatch repair-deficient tumors (TCRdb year 2017). Background for the entire study: The trial enrolled roughly 83 consecutive patients with 12 to 13 mismatch repair-deficient cancer types between 2013 and 2016, all previously treated and progressing. Deep sequencing of TCR CDR3 regions was used to track tumor-associated T cell clones in peripheral blood of patients responding to PD-1 blockade. General findings and caveats noted by the study authors: After pembrolizumab, tumor-resident clones, which were often undetectable in blood before treatment, expanded rapidly and then contracted, generally ahead of radiologic responses.

From the cysteine up to the phenylalanine, the CDR3 has a length of 18 residues. This entry keeps only the CDR3 DNA: 54 bases, framed from base 1. Taken from the germline V gene (reference sequence), the CDR1 and CDR2 loops are GTSNPN and SVGIG. V lost 0 bases and J lost 4 bases, and the count of bases not matched to a germline gene is 15. Mismatch repair deficiency was established in every enrolled patient by polymerase chain reaction or immunohistochemistry. A few patients who responded to pembrolizumab therapy underwent TCR sequencing. The phase II trial prospectively evaluated PD-1 blockade with pembrolizumab in advanced mismatch repair-deficient cancers, independent of tissue of origin. Peripheral blood T cell samples were gathered serially, both before PD-1 blockade started and at multiple time points afterward. Blood sampling times were reported as weeks after the first pembrolizumab dose.

As to this clone: The specificity of this receptor is unknown. No base-level quality is on record; no much larger clone is a single base apart.

Preparation of the library involved the immunoSEQ multiplex PCR assay. Held by TCRdb, this immuneACCESS table contains in-frame sequences only and omits some clones. Under half of the omission traces to an unresolved V gene where checked; the cause of the rest is unknown. Across this sample there are tens of thousands of clones, with about 76% seen only once. The top ten clones comprise over 20% of the sample. The V and J segments used are TRBV30 and TRBJ2-5; TRBD1 lines up with 9 middle nucleotides. This TCR came from an adult with mismatch repair-deficient cancer. The specimen was peripheral blood, collected 4 weeks after starting pembrolizumab. The CDR3 corresponds to CAWSVGVGGQGDLETQYF. The nucleotides are TGTGCCTGGAGTGTAGGGGTGGGGGGACAGGGCGACCTAGAGACCCAGTACTTC.